Each of the 25 T cell receptor beta chains below was sequenced from the same sample in a study of T-cell reconstitution after alpha-beta-depleted transplantation in children. Unique molecular identifiers were incorporated during preparation of the TCRbeta library. In TCRdb, the PCR reads were re-called with MiXCR into one record per CDR3 protein. The table has roughly 500,000 distinct CDR3 sequences, 32% seen once. The sample here was PBMCs from the stem cell graft donor, taken from the stem cell graft. These receptor sequences come from a human donor who donated a stem cell graft to a child with aplastic anemia.

CDR3 in DNA: TGTGCCAGCAGCTTAATTCCAGAAGAGACCCAGTACTTC. Residues: CASSLIPEETQYF. The chain uses TRBV7-3 and TRBJ2-5; D not resolved. Germline assignment: CDR1 SGHTA and CDR2 FQGTGA. This CDR3 region has 13 residues. With 1 base removed from V and 3 bases from J, the gap between germline ends came to 6 bases.

This clonotype was seen a handful of times. The rearrangement links TRBV19 to TRBJ2-7; D is undetermined. V lost 3 bases and J 1 base, leaving 4 bases between the germline ends. The CDR3 extends over 12 amino acids. The germline V gene encodes CDR1 LNHDA and CDR2 SQIVND (reference sequence). The CDR3 sequence is CASSIGSYEQYF. CDR3 DNA sequence: TGTGCCAGTAGTATTGGGTCCTACGAGCAGTACTTC. The full variable domain, rest sourced from reference TRBV19 and TRBJ2-7, is DGGITQSPKYLFRKEGQNVTLSCEQNLNHDAMYWYRQDPGQGLRLIYYSQIVNDFQKGDIAEGYSVSREKKESFPLTVTSAQKNPTAFYLCASSIGSYEQYFGPGTRLTVT.

The chain joins TRBV5-6 to TRBJ1-1; no reliable D call. Per the germline V gene, CDR1 is SGHDT and CDR2 is YYEEEE. The CDR3 consists of 13 residues. The V end was cut by 2 bases, the J end by 1 base, with 6 bases between. The CDR3 DNA follows: TGTGCCAGCAGCTTTTGGTCGAACACTGAAGCTTTCTTT. Its translation is CASSFWSNTEAFF.

The chain employs TRBV20-1 and TRBJ1-2, with 7 bases aligning to TRBD1. V dropped 0 bases and J dropped 2; count of bases not matched to a gene: 9. This CDR3 contains 16 residues. CDR1 DFQATT and CDR2 SNEGSKA come from the germline V gene (reference sequence). The CDR3 DNA reads TGCAGTGCTAGAGATTGGGGGACAGCGAGAAACTATGGCTACACCTTC. Its protein is CSARDWGTARNYGYTF.

This clonotype has a handful of counts. V is TRBV7-2 and J is TRBJ2-5; 15 positions match TRBD2. The CDR3 has 16 amino acids. Germline V gene sequence: CDR1 SGHTA, CDR2 FQGNSA. Trimming cost V 5 bases and J 5 bases; bases outside gene matches: 6. CDR3 in amino acids: CASSLGLAGGDETQYF. In DNA form, the CDR3 reads TGTGCCAGCAGCCTAGGACTAGCGGGAGGGGATGAGACCCAGTACTTC.

The rearrangement links TRBV12-3 or TRBV12-4 to TRBJ1-2; tentatively, D is TRBD1 (5 bases). V lost 0 bases and J 4 bases, leaving 15 bases between the germline ends. The CDR3 is 16 amino acids. The CDR3 DNA reads TGTGCCAGCAGTTTAGCCGCTGGGGGGGAAACCTATGGCTACACCTTC. Translation: CASSLAAGGETYGYTF.

V and J are TRBV11-2 and TRBJ2-7; 11 bases align to TRBD2. The CDR3 loop spans 14 amino acids. With 4 bases clipped from V and 4 bases from J, the junction kept 3 bases outside the gene matches. Germline CDR1 SGHAT, CDR2 FQNNGV. For the CDR3, the DNA is TGTGCCAGCAGCTATACTAGCGGGAGTTACGAGCAGTACGTC. It encodes CASSYTSGSYEQYV.

The chain links TRBV9 to TRBJ2-2, with 8 nucleotides matching TRBD1. V was pared by 4 bases and J by 6 bases, with 2 bases of the junction left unmatched. CDR3 length: 13 residues. Germline loops: CDR1 SGDLS, CDR2 YYNGEE. The CDR3 DNA follows: TGTGCCAGCAGCAAACAGGGGGCCGGGGAGCTGTTTTTT. Translating gives CASSKQGAGELFF.

The chain carries TRBV27 and TRBJ1-5; no reliable D call. Germline V gives CDR1 MNHEY, CDR2 SMNVEV (reference sequence). CDR3 size: 16 residues. The germline V and J ends were trimmed by 3 bases and 0 bases, with 12 bases remaining between them. The CDR3 reads CASSFLGSHSNQPQHF. The CDR3 nucleotides are TGTGCCAGCAGTTTTCTCGGGTCCCATAGCAATCAGCCCCAGCATTTT.

The chain links TRBV20-1 to TRBJ1-4; TRBD1 might be the D (5 bases). This CDR3 is built from 15 residues. The germline V gene encodes CDR1 DFQATT and CDR2 SNEGSKA (reference sequence). The V and J ends lost 6 bases and 3 bases respectively, with 17 bases between them. CDR3 coding DNA: TGCAGTGCCGCTCGCGGGGCGCAAGCTAATGAAAAACTGTTTTTT. This gives the protein CSAARGAQANEKLFF.

The V call is TRBV9, the J call TRBJ2-1; 12 positions match TRBD2. The CDR3 runs to 16 residues. Germline trimming cut 4 bases from V and 4 bases from J; bases unmatched to any gene: 6. CDR1 is SGDLS, CDR2 YYNGEE, per germline. The CDR3 DNA reads TGTGCCAGCAGCCCCGGGACTAGCGGGCATTACAATGAGCAGTTCTTC. It yields the protein CASSPGTSGHYNEQFF.

The rearrangement uses TRBV7-2 and TRBJ1-2; tentative D call: TRBD1 (6 bases). V gave up 5 bases and J gave up 6 bases, with 16 bases separating them. Germline V lookup: CDR1 SGHTA, CDR2 FQGNSA. The CDR3 is 14 residues long. The CDR3 loop reads CASSLDSLSDGYTF. The CDR3 coding sequence is TGTGCCAGCAGCCTGGACAGCCTCTCGGATGGCTACACCTTC.

There are a few counts of this clonotype. This chain connects TRBV12-3 or TRBV12-4 to TRBJ1-5, with TRBD1 matching 10 bases. The length of the CDR3 is 17 residues. The trim removed 0 bases at V and 2 bases at J, leaving 4 bases unmatched. In nucleotides, the CDR3 is TGTGCCAGCAGTTTAGCGTCCGGGACAGGGGGCAATCAGCCCCAGCATTTT. Amino acids: CASSLASGTGGNQPQHF.

This sequence joins TRBV4-2 and TRBJ2-2, with D unclear. CDR3 length: 15 amino acids. The V gene's germline CDR1 is LGHNA and CDR2 YNFKEQ. The V end lost 0 bases, the J end lost 1 base, and 6 bases lay between the germline ends. The CDR3 loop is CASSQDEQNTGELFF. In DNA, the CDR3 is TGTGCCAGCAGCCAAGACGAGCAGAACACCGGGGAGCTGTTTTTT.

The gene calls are TRBV12-5 and TRBJ2-5; D is tentatively TRBD1 or TRBD2 (6 bases each). The germline gives CDR1 LGHNT, CDR2 FRNRAP. The V and J ends lost 2 bases and 3 bases respectively, with 13 bases between them. The CDR3 is made up of 15 amino acids. The CDR3 nucleotides are TGTGCTAGTGGTTTGACCCTGGAGGGGGAAGAGACCCAGTACTTC. Translation gives CASGLTLEGEETQYF. Full variable domain (remainder filled in from reference TRBV12-5 and TRBJ2-5): DARVTQTPRHKVTEMGQEVTMRCQPILGHNTVFWYRQTMMQGLELLAYFRNRAPLDDSGMPKDRFSAEMPDATLATLKIQPSEPRDSAVYFCASGLTLEGEETQYFGPGTRLLVL.

This clonotype was seen only a few times. The chain has TRBV6-1 and TRBJ1-1; 7 bases are a match to TRBD1. This CDR3 comprises 14 residues. The germline V gene encodes CDR1 MNHNS and CDR2 SASEGT. J was trimmed by 7 bases and V by 6 bases; bases with no gene match: 11. The CDR3 sequence is CASRPTRQGFEAFF. The CDR3 DNA reads TGTGCCAGCAGACCGACGAGACAGGGTTTTGAAGCTTTCTTT.

The sample holds many counts of this clonotype. The rearrangement joins TRBV27 to TRBJ2-1; 10 bases fit TRBD1. With 5 bases clipped from V and 1 base from J, the junction kept 14 bases outside the gene matches. The CDR3 runs 19 residues. Germline V lookup: CDR1 MNHEY, CDR2 SMNVEV (reference sequence). CDR3 DNA sequence: TGTGCCAGCAGTCCGACTCACACCGGGACAGGGGCATCCTACAATGAGCAGTTCTTC. Amino acids: CASSPTHTGTGASYNEQFF.

The V gene is TRBV6-2 or TRBV6-3, the J gene TRBJ2-2; possibly TRBD1 for D (5 bases). The CDR3 is 13 residues long. Germline V gives CDR1 MNHEY, CDR2 SVGEGT. Trimming removed 7 bases at V and 4 bases at J, with 10 bases between. CDR3 loop: CASTLRATGELFF. As DNA, the CDR3 is TGTGCCAGCACCCTCAGGGCCACCGGGGAGCTGTTTTTT.

The gene calls are TRBV7-2 and TRBJ2-2; tentative D call: TRBD2 (6 bases). Between the trimmed V and J ends, which lost 5 bases and 7 bases, there was a span of 14 bases. From germline, CDR1 is SGHTA and CDR2 FQGNSA. The CDR3 totals 14 residues. As DNA, the CDR3 is TGTGCCAGCAGCCCGACGGGAGATCACGGGGAGCTGTTTTTT. Translated: CASSPTGDHGELFF.

This clonotype was detected a few times. The V and J genes are TRBV5-1 and TRBJ2-2; tentative D call: TRBD2 (5 bases). Trimming took off 3 bases at V and 3 bases at J, with 12 bases between the two ends. This CDR3 spans 15 amino acids. Germline CDR1 is SGHRS and CDR2 is YFSETQ. The CDR3 reads CASSWRARDTGELFF. Written as DNA, the CDR3 is TGCGCCAGCAGCTGGCGGGCTCGAGACACCGGGGAGCTGTTTTTT. The full variable domain, its missing parts supplied by reference TRBV5-1 and TRBJ2-2, is KAGVTQTPRYLIKTRGQQVTLSCSPISGHRSVSWYQQTPGQGLQFLFEYFSETQRNKGNFPGRFSGRQFSNSRSEMNVSTLELGDSALYLCASSWRARDTGELFFGEGSRLTVL.

On this clonotype itself: Given a much more abundant clone one base away, this may be a read error. The conserved final phenylalanine or tryptophan is absent from the CDR3, which likely points to a read error. This chain links TRBV6-6 with TRBJ1-1, with 7 bases matching TRBD1. CDR3 size: 13 residues. The J segment lost 5 bases and the V segment lost 5 bases, leaving 5 bases of the junction unmatched. Germline assignment: CDR1 MNHNY and CDR2 SVGAGI (reference sequence). Here the CDR3 DNA reads TGTGCCAGCAGTCCCGGGACAGAGACTGAAGCTTTCTTG. This gives the protein CASSPGTETEAFL.

CDR3 in DNA: TGCAGTGCTAGGTTGGGCAGCTTGAACACTGAAGCTTTCTTT. Protein sequence: CSARLGSLNTEAFF. The chain uses TRBV20-1 and TRBJ1-1; no clear D. Trimming pared 3 bases from V and 0 bases from J, leaving 11 bases between. The CDR3 has 14 amino acids. Germline CDR1 DFQATT, CDR2 SNEGSKA (reference sequence).

This chain connects TRBV12-3 or TRBV12-4 to TRBJ2-7, with D possibly TRBD2 on 6 matching bases. With 0 bases removed from V and 5 bases from J, the gap between germline ends came to 11 bases. CDR3 length: 14 residues. The CDR3, as DNA: TGTGCCAGCAGTTTAGCGGACTATCTCAACGAGCAGTACTTC. Protein sequence: CASSLADYLNEQYF.

This clonotype was observed a few times. This chain uses TRBV30 with TRBJ1-1; D remains ambiguous. V shed 4 bases and J shed 2 bases, with 14 bases lying between them. The CDR3 is 14 residues long. Germline V gives CDR1 GTSNPN, CDR2 SVGIG (reference sequence). The CDR3 DNA is TGTGCCTGGAACCGGGCCTATCCCAACACTGAAGCTTTCTTT. It translates to CAWNRAYPNTEAFF.

The gene calls are TRBV29-1 and TRBJ2-5; tentatively, D is TRBD1 (6 bases). Germline CDR1 reads SQVTM; CDR2 reads ANQGSEA. The CDR3 consists of 17 residues. Trimming took 1 base from V and 9 from J, leaving 27 bases between them. The DNA for the CDR3 is TGCAGCGTTGAAGGTTTAGTAGACAGGTCCTCCAATGGGGCCCAGTACTTC. Translation gives CSVEGLVDRSSNGAQYF.